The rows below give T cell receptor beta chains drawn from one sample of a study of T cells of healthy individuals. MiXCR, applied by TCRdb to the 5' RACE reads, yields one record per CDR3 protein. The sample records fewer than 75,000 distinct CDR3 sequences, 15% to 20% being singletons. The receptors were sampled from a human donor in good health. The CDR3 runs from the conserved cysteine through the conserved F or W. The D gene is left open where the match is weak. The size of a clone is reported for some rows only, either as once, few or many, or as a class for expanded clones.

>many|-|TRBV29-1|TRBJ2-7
TGCAGCGTAGAGGGGGGCCCGGCATACGAGCAGTACTTC
CSVEGGPAYEQYF
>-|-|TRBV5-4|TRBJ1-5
TGTGCCAGCAGCTTGGAGGCCGATCAGCCCCAGCATTTT
CASSLEADQPQHF
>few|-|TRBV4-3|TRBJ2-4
TGCGCCAGCAGCAAAGAGGCCGGGGCTGCCAAAAACATTCAGTACTTC
CASSKEAGAAKNIQYF
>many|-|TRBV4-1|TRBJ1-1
TGCGCCAGCAGCCAAGAGCGTTTGAACACTGAAGCTTTCTTT
CASSQERLNTEAFF
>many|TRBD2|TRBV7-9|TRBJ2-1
TGTGCCAGCAGCTCTGGGGATAGCGGGTTCGGTGAGGAGCAGTTCTTC
CASSSGDSGFGEEQFF
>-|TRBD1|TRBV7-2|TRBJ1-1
TGTGCCAGCAGGAGGGGGCATGTGAACACTGAAGCTTTCTTT
CASRRGHVNTEAFF
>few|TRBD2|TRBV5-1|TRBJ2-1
TGCGCCAGCAGCTTAAGAGCGGGGGGGCCCGATGAGCAGTTCTTC
CASSLRAGGPDEQFF
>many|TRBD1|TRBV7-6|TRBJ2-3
TGTGCCAGCAGCCAACCCCGGGACAGCTACACAGATACGCAGTATTTT
CASSQPRDSYTDTQYF
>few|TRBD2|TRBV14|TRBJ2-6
TGTGCCAGCAGCCAACTCGGACTAGCGGGGGGAGGGGCCAACGTCCTGACTTTC
CASSQLGLAGGGANVLTF
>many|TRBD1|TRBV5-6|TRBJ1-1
TGTGCCAGCAGCCCAACAGGGGGCGGGAACACTGAAGCTTTCTTT
CASSPTGGGNTEAFF
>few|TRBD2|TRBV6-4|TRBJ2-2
TGTGCCAGCAGTGACGGACTAGCGGGAGGAGGGGAGCTGTTTTTT
CASSDGLAGGGELFF
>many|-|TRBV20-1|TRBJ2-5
TGCAGTGCCACTTGGGGGGTTCAAGAGACCCAGTACTTC
CSATWGVQETQYF
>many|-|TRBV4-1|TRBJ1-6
TGCGCCAGCAGTCAACCTACAGGGCAAACCGGGGCACCCCTCCACTTT
CASSQPTGQTGAPLHF
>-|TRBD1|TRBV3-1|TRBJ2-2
TGTGCCAGCAGCCAAACGACAGGGGGTTACACCGGGGAGCTGTTTTTT
CASSQTTGGYTGELFF
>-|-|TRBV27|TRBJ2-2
TGTGCCAGCCGGTCCGGACGGAACACCGGGGAGCTGTTTTTT
CASRSGRNTGELFF
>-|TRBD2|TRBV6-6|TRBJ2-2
TGTGCCAGCAGTTACTCGAACCGCGGGGGCACCGGGGAGCTGTTTTTT
CASSYSNRGGTGELFF
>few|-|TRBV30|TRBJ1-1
TGTGCCTGGAGTGTACAGGGCCCTGAAGCTTTCTTT
CAWSVQGPEAFF
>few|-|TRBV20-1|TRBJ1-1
TGCAGTGCTAGAGGCATCGAGGGGGACACTGAAGCTTTCTTT
CSARGIEGDTEAFF
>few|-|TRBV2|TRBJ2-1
TGTGCCAGCAAAAGGGGAAGGGGTCTAATTGACAATGAGCAGTTCTTC
CASKRGRGLIDNEQFF
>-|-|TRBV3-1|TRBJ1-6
TGTGCCAGCAGCCAAGAAAGAGGGGCAGTCAGCTCCTATAATTCACCCCTCCACTTT
CASSQERGAVSSYNSPLHF
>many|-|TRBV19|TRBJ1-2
TGTGCCAGTAGTACTCCGGGGGGCGCGGACTATGGCTACACCTTC
CASSTPGGADYGYTF
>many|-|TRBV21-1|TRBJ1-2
TGTGCCAGCAAAAGGGTCCAACAGGGAGGGTTGTATGGCTACACCTTC
CASKRVQQGGLYGYTF
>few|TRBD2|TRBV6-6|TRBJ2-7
TGTGCCAGCAGTCAGGGACTAGCGGGAGCGAAGGAGCAGTACTTT
CASSQGLAGAKEQYF
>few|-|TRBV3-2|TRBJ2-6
TGTGCCAGCAGCCAAGTTGGAGGGGCACCCTGTCCTGGGGCCAACGTCCTGACTTTC
CASSQVGGAPCPGANVLTF
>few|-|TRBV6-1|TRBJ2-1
TGTGCCAGCGTATCCGAGGGGTTGGCCTACAATGAGCAGTTCTTC
CASVSEGLAYNEQFF
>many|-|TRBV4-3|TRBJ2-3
TGCGCCAGCAGCCAAGGTGTCCAGTCTGCAGATACGCAGTATTTT
CASSQGVQSADTQYF
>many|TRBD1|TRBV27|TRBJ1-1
TGTGCCAGCAGAACTATGGGGACAGTGAACACTGAAGCTTTCTTT
CASRTMGTVNTEAFF
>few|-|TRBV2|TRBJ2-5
TGTGCCAGCAGTGAACGGCAGCTCGGGGACCAGTACTTC
CASSERQLGDQYF
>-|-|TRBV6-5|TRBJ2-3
TGTGCCAGCAGTTCCGGGAGTAGTAGCACAGATACGCAGTATTTT
CASSSGSSSTDTQYF
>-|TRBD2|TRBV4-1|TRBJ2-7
TGCGCCAGCAGCCAGGTTAGCGGGAGGTCAGACTACGAGCAGTACTTC
CASSQVSGRSDYEQYF
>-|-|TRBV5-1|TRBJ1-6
TGCGCCAGCAGCGTCGGGACCCCGGATAATTCACCCCTCCACTTT
CASSVGTPDNSPLHF
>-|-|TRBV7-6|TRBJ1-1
TGTGCCAGCAGCTTAGAGGCAGCTTTTGACACTGAAGCTTTCTTT
CASSLEAAFDTEAFF
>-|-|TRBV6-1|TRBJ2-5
TGTGCCAGCAGGGAACCTGACAGGGAGGCCCATGAGACCCAGTACTTC
CASREPDREAHETQYF
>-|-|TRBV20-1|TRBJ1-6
TGCAGTGTCGGGGGGCACAATTCACCCCTCCACTTT
CSVGGHNSPLHF
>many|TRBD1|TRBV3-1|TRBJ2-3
TGTGCCACCCGACAGGGGAGCACAGATACGCAGTATTTT
CATRQGSTDTQYF
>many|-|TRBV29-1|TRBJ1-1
TGCAGCGTTGAAAGGCAGATGAACACTGAAGCTTTCTTT
CSVERQMNTEAFF
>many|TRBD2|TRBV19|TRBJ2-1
TGTGCCAGTATCCCCACTAGCGGGGGCCGCTATAAGTTCTTC
CASIPTSGGRYKFF
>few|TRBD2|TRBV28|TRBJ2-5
TGTGCCAGCAGAGAGAGCGGGGGAGAGACCCAGTACTTC
CASRESGGETQYF
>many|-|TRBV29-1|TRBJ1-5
TGCAGCGTTTACAGGGTTACGGCCAATCAGCCCCAGCATTTT
CSVYRVTANQPQHF
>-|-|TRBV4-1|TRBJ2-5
TGCGCCAGCAGCCGCCATGGTTACGAGACCCAGTACTTC
CASSRHGYETQYF
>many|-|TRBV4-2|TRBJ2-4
TGTGCCAGCAGCCAAGTGGCAGGGCTTTATGACATTCAGTACTTC
CASSQVAGLYDIQYF
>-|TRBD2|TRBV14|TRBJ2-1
TGTGCCAGCAGCCAAGAGGTGGGTAGCGGGTCCTACAATGAGCAGTTCTTC
CASSQEVGSGSYNEQFF
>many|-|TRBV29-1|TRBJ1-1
TGCAGCGTTGGAGAAGGGGTGAACACTGAAGCTTTCTTT
CSVGEGVNTEAFF
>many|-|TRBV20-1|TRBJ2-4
TGCAGTGCCCTTGGAGACATTCAGTACTTC
CSALGDIQYF
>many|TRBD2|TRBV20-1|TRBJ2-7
TGCAGTGCTAGAGGGGGGGGAGAACCTTACGAGCAGTACTTC
CSARGGGEPYEQYF
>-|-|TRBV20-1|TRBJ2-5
TGCAGTGCAAAGACCCGACGGACCCAGAACTTC
CSAKTRRTQNF
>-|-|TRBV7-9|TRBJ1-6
TGTGCCAGCAGCTTTTTTACAGGAGCCTATAATTCACCCCTCCACTTT
CASSFFTGAYNSPLHF
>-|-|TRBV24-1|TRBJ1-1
TGTGCCACCAGTGAACCGGGACAACCTATGAACACTGAAGCTTTCTTT
CATSEPGQPMNTEAFF
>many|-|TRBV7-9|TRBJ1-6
TGTGCCAGCAGCGAACAGGGTTGGTCCTATAATTCACCCCTCCACTTT
CASSEQGWSYNSPLHF
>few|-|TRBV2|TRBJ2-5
TGTGCCAGCAGTGAAGGCTCCGGCGGGGAGACCCAGTACTTC
CASSEGSGGETQYF
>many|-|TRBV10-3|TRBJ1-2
TGTGCCATCAGTGAGGACACTAACTATGGCTACACCTTC
CAISEDTNYGYTF
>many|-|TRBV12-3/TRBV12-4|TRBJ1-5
TGTGCCAGCAGTACGGCGGTAGGGCCCCAGCATTTT
CASSTAVGPQHF
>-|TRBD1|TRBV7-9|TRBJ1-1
TGTGCCAGCAGACAGACAGGGGGCGGCATGAACACTGAAGCTTTCTTT
CASRQTGGGMNTEAFF
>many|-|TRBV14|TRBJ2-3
TGTGCCAGCAGCCGTCAAATGATCACCTTGACAGATACGCAGTATTTT
CASSRQMITLTDTQYF
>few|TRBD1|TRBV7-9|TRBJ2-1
TGTGCCAGCTCAACACAGGGGGGCCGGTCCTACAATGAGCAGTTCTTC
CASSTQGGRSYNEQFF